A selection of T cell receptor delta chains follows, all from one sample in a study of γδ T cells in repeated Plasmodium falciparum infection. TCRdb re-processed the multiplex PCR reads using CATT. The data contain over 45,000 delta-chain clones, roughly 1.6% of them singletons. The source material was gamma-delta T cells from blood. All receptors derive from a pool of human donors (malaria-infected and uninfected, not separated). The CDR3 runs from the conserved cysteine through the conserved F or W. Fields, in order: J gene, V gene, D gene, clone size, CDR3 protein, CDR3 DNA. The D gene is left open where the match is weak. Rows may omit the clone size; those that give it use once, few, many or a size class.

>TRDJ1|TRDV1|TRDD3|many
CALTLPPLLGDNYKLIF
TGTGCTCTTACCCTACCCCCTCTACTGGGGGATAATTATAAACTCATCTTT
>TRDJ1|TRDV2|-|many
CAGVSILGDKLIF
TGTGCCGGTGTGTCGATATTGGGGGATAAACTCATCTTT
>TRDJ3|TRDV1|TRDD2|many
CALGIHGFLYQHRVDSWDTRQMFF
TGTGCTCTTGGGATACACGGCTTCCTATACCAGCACCGGGTCGACTCCTGGGACACCCGACAGATGTTTTTC
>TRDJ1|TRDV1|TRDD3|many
CALGTYTAFLPLVLGDTYTDKLIF
TGTGCTCTTGGAACCTATACGGCCTTCCTTCCCCTAGTACTGGGGGATACGTACACCGATAAACTCATCTTT
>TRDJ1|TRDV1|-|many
CALEGLSTRVGAHTDKLIF
TGTGCTCTCGAAGGGCTCTCAACTCGGGTGGGGGCCCACACCGATAAACTCATCTTT
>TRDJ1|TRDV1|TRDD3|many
CALGELKRSLRHWGTDKLIF
TGTGCTCTTGGGGAGCTGAAACGGTCCCTCCGGCACTGGGGGACCGATAAACTCATCTTT
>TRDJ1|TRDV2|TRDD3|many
CACDTLGDSHTDKLIF
TGTGCCTGTGACACCCTGGGGGATTCCCACACCGATAAACTCATCTTT
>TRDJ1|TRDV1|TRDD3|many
CALGEWTLGDRRVGTDKLIF
TGTGCTCTTGGGGAATGGACACTGGGGGATCGACGGGTAGGCACCGATAAACTCATCTTT
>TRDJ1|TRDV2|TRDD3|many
CACDGVLGSDKLIF
TGTGCCTGTGACGGCGTACTGGGGTCAGATAAACTCATCTTT
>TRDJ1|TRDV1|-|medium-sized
CALGPFLSSVRVSYTDKLIF
TGTGCTCTTGGGCCTTTCCTCTCCTCCGTACGAGTTTCTTACACCGATAAACTCATCTTT
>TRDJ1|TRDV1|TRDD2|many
CALGELAFLPPRLGITDKLIF
TGTGCTCTTGGGGAATTGGCCTTCCTACCGCCACGGCTGGGAATCACCGATAAACTCATCTTT
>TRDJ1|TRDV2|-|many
CACDTVVYTDKLIF
TGTGCCTGTGACACCGTTGTGTACACCGATAAACTCATCTTT
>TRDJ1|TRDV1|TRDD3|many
CALGEPEVPNRLGDPGYTDKLIF
TGTGCTCTTGGGGAACCTGAAGTTCCTAACCGTCTGGGGGATCCGGGGTACACCGATAAACTCATCTTT
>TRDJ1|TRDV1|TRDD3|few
CALGDPSSFTLLGDSYTDKLIF
TGTGCTCTTGGGGACCCTTCTTCGTTCACCCTACTGGGGGATTCGTACACCGATAAACTCATCTTT
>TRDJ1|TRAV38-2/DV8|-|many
CAYRSLTVLGDYTDKLIF
TGTGCTTATAGGAGCCTTACGGTCTTAGGGGACTACACCGATAAACTCATCTTT
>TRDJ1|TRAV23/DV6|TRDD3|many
CAASKIHASLLHLLPLGDKRGHYTDKLIF
TGTGCAGCAAGCAAAATCCATGCCTCGTTACTCCACCTTCTCCCCCTGGGGGATAAAAGGGGGCACTATACCGATAAACTCATCTTT
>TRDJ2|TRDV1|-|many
CALGETLLSGIYDETAQLFF
TGTGCTCTTGGGGAAACTCTCCTAAGTGGGATTTACGATGAGACAGCACAACTCTTCTTT
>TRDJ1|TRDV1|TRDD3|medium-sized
CALGLTRRNNSGIRYTDKLIF
TGTGCTCTTGGGCTTACTCGACGTAATAACTCGGGGATACGGTACACCGATAAACTCATCTTT
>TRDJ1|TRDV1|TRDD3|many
CALGEQNGGGPTGGYRQDKLIF
TGTGCTCTTGGGGAACAAAACGGAGGAGGTCCAACTGGGGGATATCGTCAGGATAAACTCATCTTT
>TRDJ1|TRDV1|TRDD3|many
CALGELWWTWGTLPKLIF
TGTGCTCTTGGGGAATTATGGTGGACTTGGGGGACCTTACCTAAACTCATCTTT
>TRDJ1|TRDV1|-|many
CALGAPPAFLLGIRPEGADKLIF
TGTGCTCTTGGGGCCCCGCCAGCCTTCCTACTGGGGATACGCCCCGAAGGCGCCGATAAACTCATCTTT
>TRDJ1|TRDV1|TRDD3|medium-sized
CALGGVSHWGILGDKLIF
TGTGCTCTTGGGGGCGTCTCGCACTGGGGGATACTTGGCGATAAACTCATCTTT
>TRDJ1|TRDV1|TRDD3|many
CALGPQRALLGDTDKLIF
TGTGCTCTTGGGCCGCAAAGGGCATTACTGGGGGACACCGATAAACTCATCTTT
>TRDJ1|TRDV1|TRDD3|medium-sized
CALGEVGLHLGDEVRRPLYTDKLIF
TGTGCTCTTGGGGAAGTGGGCCTACACCTGGGGGATGAAGTGAGGAGGCCACTGTACACCGATAAACTCATCTTT
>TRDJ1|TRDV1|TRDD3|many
CALGELPTGDGSDKLIF
TGTGCTCTTGGGGAACTTCCAACGGGGGATGGATCTGATAAACTCATCTTT
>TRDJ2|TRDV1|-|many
CALGEPHFPTTGYAALTAQLFF
TGTGCTCTTGGGGAACCCCATTTTCCTACGACAGGATACGCGGCTTTGACAGCACAACTCTTCTTT
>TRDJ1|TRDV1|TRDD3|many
CALGVPIPGRGMRSDKLIF
TGTGCTCTTGGGGTACCAATTCCTGGGCGGGGGATGAGAAGCGATAAACTCATCTTT
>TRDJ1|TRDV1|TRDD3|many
CALGEQAYVYPWGIADKLIF
TGTGCTCTAGGGGAACAGGCCTACGTCTATCCCTGGGGGATAGCCGATAAACTCATCTTT
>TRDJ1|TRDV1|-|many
CALTTSAFPDLGIWPYTHKLIF
-
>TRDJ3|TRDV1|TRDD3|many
CALGDSRPFWGIRGSWDTRQMFF
TGTGCTCTTGGGGATTCCCGACCTTTCTGGGGGATACGCGGTTCTTGGGACACCCGACAGATGTTTTTC
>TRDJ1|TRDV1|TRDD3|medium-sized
CALGGLRSYKLLGDVTDKLIF
TGTGCTCTTGGGGGTCTGAGGTCCTACAAGCTACTGGGGGATGTCACCGATAAACTCATCTTT
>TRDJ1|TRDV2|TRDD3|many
CACDYTGDLEVDKLIF
TGTGCCTGTGATTATACTGGGGATTTGGAGGTCGATAAACTCATCTTT
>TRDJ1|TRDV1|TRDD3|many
CAHGELTFGRLLGAYTDKLIF
TGTGCTCATGGGGAACTAACCTTCGGTCGACTACTGGGGGCGTACACCGATAAACTCATCTTT
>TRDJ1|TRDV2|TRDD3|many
CACEGMGEDKLIF
TGTGCCTGTGAGGGGATGGGGGAGGATAAACTCATCTTT
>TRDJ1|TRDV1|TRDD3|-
CALGVTFLPGGDKLIF
TGTGCTCTTGGGGTCACTTTTCTACCTGGGGGGGATAAACTCATCTTT
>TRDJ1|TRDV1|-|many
CAPGELESRDYTDKLIF
TGTGCTCCTGGGGAACTAGAGTCACGGGACTACACCGATAAACTCATCTTT
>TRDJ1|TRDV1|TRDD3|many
CALGWRGGIFPPDKLIF
TGTGCCCTTGGGTGGCGAGGGGGGATATTCCCCCCCGATAAACTCATCTTT
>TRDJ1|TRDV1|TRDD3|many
CALGEAGVFRPILGDRRTDKLIF
TGTGCTCTTGGGGAAGCGGGTGTCTTCCGACCTATACTGGGGGATAGGCGCACCGATAAACTCATCTTT
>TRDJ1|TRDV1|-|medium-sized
CALGELSLLPLTYTDKLIF
TGTGCTCTTGGGGAATTGAGTCTCCTCCCACTAACATACACCGATAAACTCATCTTT
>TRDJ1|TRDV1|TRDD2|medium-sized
CALGELSYSTRDPKADKLIF
TGTGCTCTTGGGGAACTTTCCTACTCCACAAGGGATCCAAAGGCCGATAAACTCATCTTT
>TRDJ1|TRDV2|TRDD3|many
CACDFVLGDRDRTDKLIF
TGTGCCTGTGACTTTGTACTGGGGGATAGGGACCGTACCGATAAACTCATCTTT
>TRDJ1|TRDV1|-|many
CALGEPEILFPTKQTDKLIF
TGTGCTCTTGGGGAACCGGAAATACTATTTCCTACGAAACAAACCGATAAACTCATCTTT
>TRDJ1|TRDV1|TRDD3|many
CALGELKSQAGGYRVRTDKLIF
TGTGCTCTTGGGGAATTAAAGTCGCAGGCTGGGGGATACAGAGTCAGAACCGATAAACTCATCTTT
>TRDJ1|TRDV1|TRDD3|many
CALGERLYWGRDRLPPYTDKLIF
TGTGCTCTTGGGGAACGACTGTACTGGGGACGGGATCGCCTCCCCCCGTACACCGATAAACTCATCTTT
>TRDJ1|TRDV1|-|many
CALGELVRTRWYTDKLIF
TGTGCTCTTGGGGAACTAGTGCGAACCCGGTGGTACACCGATAAACTCATCTTT
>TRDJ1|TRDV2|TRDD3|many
CACDPLVLGDHTDKLIF
TGTGCCTGTGACCCCCTAGTACTGGGGGACCACACCGATAAACTCATCTTT
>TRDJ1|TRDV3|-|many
CAFRCLLIQTDKLIF
TGTGCCTTTAGGTGCCTACTCATCCAAACCGATAAACTCATCTTT
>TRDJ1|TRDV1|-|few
CALGDSTAWGIGAYYTDKRIF
-
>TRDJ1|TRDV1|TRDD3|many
CALGERMYRVPTFDLYWGIGLIF
TGTGCTCTTGGGGAAAGGATGTATAGAGTTCCTACGTTTGATCTTTACTGGGGGATAGGTCTCATCTTT
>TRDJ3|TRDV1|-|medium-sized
CALGGRPRPERSWDTRQMFF
TGTGCTCTTGGGGGCCGACCAAGACCTGAGCGGTCCTGGGACACCCGACAGATGTTTTTC
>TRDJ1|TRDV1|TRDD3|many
CALGEGPTRQTGGSQIKTNKLIF
TGTGCTCTTGGGGAAGGTCCGACTCGACAAACTGGGGGATCTCAAATAAAGACCAATAAACTCATCTTT
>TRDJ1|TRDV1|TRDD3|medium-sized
CAPPLYWGIGRGSTDKLIF
TGTGCTCCCCCGCTGTACTGGGGGATAGGGCGAGGTTCTACCGATAAACTCATCTTT
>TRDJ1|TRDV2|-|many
CACDPLEDTGDKLIF
TGTGCCTGTGACCCCCTGGAGGATACTGGCGATAAACTCATCTTT
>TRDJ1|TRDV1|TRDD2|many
CALGDSEGAPSSLPPWGSPGGPTDKLIF
TGTGCTCTTGGGGACTCTGAGGGTGCACCCAGTAGCCTTCCTCCTTGGGGTTCTCCCGGGGGTCCCACCGATAAACTCATCTTT
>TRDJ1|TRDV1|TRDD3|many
CALGEHILLGGNWYTDKLIF
TGTGCTCTTGGGGAACATATATTACTGGGGGGAAACTGGTACACCGATAAGCTCATCTTT
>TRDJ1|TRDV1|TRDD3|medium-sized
CALGELRHSFPYWGILHTDKLIF
TGTGCTCTTGGGGAACTGCGGCATTCCTTTCCTTACTGGGGGATACTTCACACCGATAAACTCATCTTT
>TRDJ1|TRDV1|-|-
CALGVGGPRDPLYTDKLIF
TGTGCTCTTGGGGTTGGAGGTCCTCGGGATCCCCTGTACACCGATAAACTCATCTTT
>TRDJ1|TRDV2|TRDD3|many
CACVSLGVNTDKLIF
TGTGCCTGTGTGTCACTGGGGGTTAACACCGATAAACTCATCTTT
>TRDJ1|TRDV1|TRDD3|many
CALGELRSSPKFTGGYFTRTTTDKLIF
TGTGCTCTTGGGGAATTGCGGTCCTCCCCAAAGTTTACTGGGGGATACTTCACTCGGACAACCACCGATAAACTCATCTTT